The TCR beta chain described here comes from a study of T-cell reconstitution after alpha-beta-depleted transplantation in children. Regarding the study as a whole: By one year post-transplant, T-cell counts and diversity largely arose from T cells that were newly produced. Surviving recipient T cells and thymic progenitors produced the high day-60 TCRbeta diversity seen in some patients. Expanded clones from the graft, numbering several hundred, reportedly supplied alpha-beta T cells about two months after transplant.

The CDR3 is 13 amino acids. CDR1 and CDR2 from the germline V gene are MNHEY and SMNVEV (reference sequence). Trimming cost V 4 bases and J 3 bases, with 9 bases left between them. A TCRbeta library incorporating unique molecular identifiers was prepared. MiXCR, run by TCRdb on the PCR reads, gives a single entry per CDR3 protein. The sample has 450,000 to 600,000 distinct CDR3 sequences, more than 9% seen once. This clonotype was seen repeatedly, ten times or more. Its specificity is unknown. The starting material was PBMCs, obtained before TCRalphabeta/CD19-depleted stem cell transplant. The chain links TRBV27 to TRBJ1-1, with D hard to call. The receptor comes from a child aged 2 to 15 with inherited bone marrow failure, due to receive a stem cell transplant. The CDR3 sequence is CASSSRWDTEAFF. The CDR3 DNA sequence: TGTGCCAGCAGTTCTAGATGGGACACTGAAGCTTTCTTT.